This is a list of T cell receptor beta chains from one sample in a study of cytomegalovirus exposure and HLA in healthy donors. The repertoire was sequenced with immunoSEQ multiplex PCR; TCRdb's copy has only in-frame clones and lacks some. Of 120,000 to 150,000 clones in the sample, 65% to 85% were seen once. The specimen was PBMCs. The source of these receptors is a woman aged 40 to 49 in good health and CMV-seropositive. Each CDR3 is given without its conserved first and last residue. Not all rows give a size; the values are once, few, many and, for expanded clones, a class.

j_call | clone_size | v_call | cdr3_aa
TRBJ2-2 | NA | TRBV2 | ASRSGPGELF
TRBJ1-1 | NA | TRBV5-6 | ASSLEWAVMNTEAF
TRBJ2-5 | NA | TRBV6-5 | ASSNGETQY
TRBJ2-3 | NA | TRBV6-5 | ASSSGDTQY
TRBJ2-5 | once | TRBV7-2 | ASSLALRSRGGETQY
TRBJ2-1 | NA | TRBV11-2 | ASSQGIGSYNEQF
TRBJ2-1 | NA | TRBV5-4 | ASSSGARYNEQF
TRBJ2-7 | NA | TRBV2 | ASSENTAYEQY
TRBJ2-1 | NA | TRBV4-2 | ASSQETGTSGGGLLLQGQF
TRBJ1-2 | NA | TRBV5-5 | ASGRGDYGYT
TRBJ1-1 | NA | TRBV20-1 | SATGGTEAF
TRBJ2-3 | few | TRBV6-4 | ASSQRGGGTDTQY
TRBJ2-7 | few | TRBV6-1 | ASRGDRLSYEQY
TRBJ1-1 | NA | TRBV6-1 | ASWDRGRRTEAF
TRBJ1-2 | NA | TRBV2 | ASSEIAVQGRYGYT
TRBJ1-6 | NA | TRBV14 | ASSLLPGQGASLH
TRBJ1-3 | NA | TRBV19 | ASSRTGTSGNTIY
TRBJ2-1 | few | TRBV6-1 | ASSDFPGGVEYNEQF
TRBJ1-2 | NA | TRBV5-1 | ASSSGQGVGYGYT
TRBJ1-6 | few | TRBV6-5 | ASSYYRPNSPLH
TRBJ1-4 | few | TRBV2 | ASSLEGQGNEKLF
TRBJ2-1 | few | TRBV5-4 | ASSSALSSEQF
TRBJ1-2 | NA | TRBV30 | AWSVRDRGFYT
TRBJ2-3 | NA | TRBV21-1 | ARTKGARRTDTQY
TRBJ1-1 | few | TRBV19 | ASSTRTGGYTEAF
TRBJ2-7 | NA | TRBV19 | ASSILPSYEQY
TRBJ2-3 | NA | TRBV9 | ASSALAMGTDTQY
TRBJ1-1 | NA | TRBV10-3 | AISESGTGKYAEAF
TRBJ2-7 | NA | TRBV2 | ASRLQGFYEQY
TRBJ2-2 | NA | TRBV6-5 | ASRAGTGELF
TRBJ2-3 | NA | TRBV5-1 | ASSLGDRVTDTQY
TRBJ2-7 | NA | TRBV5-4 | ASSLTLTSGASYEQY